This T cell receptor beta chain was profiled in a study of blood T cell repertoires in COVID-19. Study overall: In each case, the material was cDNA or gDNA derived from T cells, B-cell-depleted T cells, or PBMCs.

J was trimmed by 6 bases and V by 6 bases; bases with no gene match: 7. CDR1 and CDR2 (germline): LGHDT, YNNKEL (reference sequence). The CDR3 is made up of 13 amino acids. Sequencing was performed with immunoSEQ multiplex PCR; in TCRdb, only in-frame clones are kept and a portion is missing. Among 200,000 to 250,000 clones listed, about 80% were seen once. The rearrangement joins TRBV3-1 (or the pseudogene TRBV3-2) to TRBJ1-2; TRBD1 matches at 7 bases. This TCR was sampled from a woman aged 60-75 years with acute or convalescent COVID-19. The sequenced sample consisted of peripheral blood. CDR3 protein: CASRETGSNGYTF. CDR3 nucleotide sequence: TGTGCCAGCAGAGAGACAGGGTCGAATGGCTACACCTTC.